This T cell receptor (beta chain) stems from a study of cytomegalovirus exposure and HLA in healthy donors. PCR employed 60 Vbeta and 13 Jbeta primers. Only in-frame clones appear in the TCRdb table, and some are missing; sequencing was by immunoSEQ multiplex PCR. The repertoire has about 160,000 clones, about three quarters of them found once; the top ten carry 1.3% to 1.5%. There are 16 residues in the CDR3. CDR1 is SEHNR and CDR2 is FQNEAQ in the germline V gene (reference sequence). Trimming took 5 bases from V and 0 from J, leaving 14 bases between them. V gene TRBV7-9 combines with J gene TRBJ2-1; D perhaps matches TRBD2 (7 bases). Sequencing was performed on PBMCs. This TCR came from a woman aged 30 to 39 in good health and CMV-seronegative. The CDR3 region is CASSAGGGDSYNEQFF. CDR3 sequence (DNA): TGTGCCAGCAGCGCTGGAGGGGGGGACTCCTACAATGAGCAGTTCTTC.